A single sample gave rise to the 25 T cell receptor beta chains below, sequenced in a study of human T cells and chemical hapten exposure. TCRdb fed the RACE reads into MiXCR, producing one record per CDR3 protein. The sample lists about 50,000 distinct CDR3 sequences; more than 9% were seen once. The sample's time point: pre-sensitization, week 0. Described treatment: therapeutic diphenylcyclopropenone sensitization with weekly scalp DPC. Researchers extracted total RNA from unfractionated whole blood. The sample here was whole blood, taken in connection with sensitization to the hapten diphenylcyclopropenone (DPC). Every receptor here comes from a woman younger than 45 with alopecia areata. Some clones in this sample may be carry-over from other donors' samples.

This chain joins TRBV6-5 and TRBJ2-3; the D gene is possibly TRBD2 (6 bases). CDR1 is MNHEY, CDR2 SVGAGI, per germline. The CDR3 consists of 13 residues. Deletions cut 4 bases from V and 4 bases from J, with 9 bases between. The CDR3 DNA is TGTGCCAGCAGTTTCGGGGGTCCAGATACGCAGTATTTT. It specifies CASSFGGPDTQYF.

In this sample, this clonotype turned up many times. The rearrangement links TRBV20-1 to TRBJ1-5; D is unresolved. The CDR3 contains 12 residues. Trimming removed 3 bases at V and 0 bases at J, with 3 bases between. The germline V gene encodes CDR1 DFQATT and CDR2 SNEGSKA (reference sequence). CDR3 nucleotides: TGCAGTGCTAGGGATAGCAATCAGCCCCAGCATTTT. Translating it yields CSARDSNQPQHF.

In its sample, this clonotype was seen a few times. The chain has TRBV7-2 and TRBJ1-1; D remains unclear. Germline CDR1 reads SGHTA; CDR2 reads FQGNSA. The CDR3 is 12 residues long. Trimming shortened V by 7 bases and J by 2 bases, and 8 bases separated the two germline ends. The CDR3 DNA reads TGTGCCAGCACGCCCAAAAACACTGAAGCTTTCTTT. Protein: CASTPKNTEAFF.

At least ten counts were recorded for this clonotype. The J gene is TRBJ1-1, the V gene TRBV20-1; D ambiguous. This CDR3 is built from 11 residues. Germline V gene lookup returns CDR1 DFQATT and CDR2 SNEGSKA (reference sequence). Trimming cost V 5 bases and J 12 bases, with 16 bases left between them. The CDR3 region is CSASPGSLTFF. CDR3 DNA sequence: TGCAGTGCTTCTCCGGGATCCCTTACTTTCTTT.

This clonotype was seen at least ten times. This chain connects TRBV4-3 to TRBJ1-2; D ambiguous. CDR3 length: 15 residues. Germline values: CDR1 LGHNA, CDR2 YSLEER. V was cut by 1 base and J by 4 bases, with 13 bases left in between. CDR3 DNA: TGCGCCAGCAGCCAAGGCGTGCTTCCCTTCTATGGCTACACCTTC. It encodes CASSQGVLPFYGYTF.

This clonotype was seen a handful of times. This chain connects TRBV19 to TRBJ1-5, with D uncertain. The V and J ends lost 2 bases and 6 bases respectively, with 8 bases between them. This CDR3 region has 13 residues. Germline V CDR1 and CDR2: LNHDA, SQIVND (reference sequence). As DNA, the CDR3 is TGTGCCAGTAGTATATTAGTAAGTCAGCCCCAGCATTTT. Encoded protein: CASSILVSQPQHF.

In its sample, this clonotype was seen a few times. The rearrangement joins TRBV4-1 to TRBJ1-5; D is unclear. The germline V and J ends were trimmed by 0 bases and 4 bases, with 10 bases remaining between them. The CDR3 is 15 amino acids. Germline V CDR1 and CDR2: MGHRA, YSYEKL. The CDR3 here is CASSQDVRKNQPQHF. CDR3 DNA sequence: TGCGCCAGCAGCCAAGATGTCAGAAAAAATCAGCCCCAGCATTTT.

The CDR3 region is CATSDGRTNQPQHF. The CDR3 DNA reads as TGTGCCACCAGTGACGGTAGAACCAATCAGCCCCAGCATTTT. The V gene is TRBV24-1, the J gene TRBJ1-5, with D uncertain. The germline V and J ends were trimmed by 4 bases and 3 bases, with 9 bases remaining between them. Per germline, CDR1 KGHDR and CDR2 SFDVKD. This CDR3 has 14 amino acids.

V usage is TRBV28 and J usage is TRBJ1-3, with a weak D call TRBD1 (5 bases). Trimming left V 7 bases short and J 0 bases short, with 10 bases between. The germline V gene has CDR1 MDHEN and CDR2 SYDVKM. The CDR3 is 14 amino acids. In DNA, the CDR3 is TGTGCCAGCATCCTCGGGGGCTCTGGAAACACCATATATTTT. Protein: CASILGGSGNTIYF.

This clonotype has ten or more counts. The CDR3 sequence: CASSFRRRATNEKLFF. The CDR3 DNA sequence: TGTGCCAGCAGTTTTAGACGCAGAGCAACTAATGAAAAACTGTTTTTT. The rearrangement joins TRBV28 to TRBJ1-4, with D hard to call. The CDR3 consists of 16 residues. V was trimmed by 3 bases and J by 0 bases, leaving 11 bases between them. Germline CDR1 is MDHEN and CDR2 is SYDVKM.

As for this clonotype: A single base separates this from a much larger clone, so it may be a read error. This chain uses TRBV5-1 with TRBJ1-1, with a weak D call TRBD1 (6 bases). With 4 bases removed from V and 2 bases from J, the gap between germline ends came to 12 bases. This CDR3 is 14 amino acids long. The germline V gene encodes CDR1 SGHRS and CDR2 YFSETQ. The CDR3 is CASSRQASNTEAFF. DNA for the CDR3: TGCGCCAGCAGCCGACAGGCATCTAACACTGAAGCTTTCTTT.

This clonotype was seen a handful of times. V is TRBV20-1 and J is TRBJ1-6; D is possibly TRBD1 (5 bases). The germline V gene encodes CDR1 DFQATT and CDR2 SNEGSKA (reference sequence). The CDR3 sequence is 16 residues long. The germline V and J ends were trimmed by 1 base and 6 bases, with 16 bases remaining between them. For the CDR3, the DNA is TGCAGTGCTAGAGTAGATGGGGGAATCCGTAATTCACCCCTCCACTTT. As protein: CSARVDGGIRNSPLHF.

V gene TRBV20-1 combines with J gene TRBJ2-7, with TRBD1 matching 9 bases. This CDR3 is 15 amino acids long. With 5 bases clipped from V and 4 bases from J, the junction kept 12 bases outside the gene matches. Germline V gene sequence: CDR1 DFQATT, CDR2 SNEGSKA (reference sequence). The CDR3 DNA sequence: TGCAGTGCTGGACCGGGACAGGGAAAATTATACGAGCAGTACTTC. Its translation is CSAGPGQGKLYEQYF.

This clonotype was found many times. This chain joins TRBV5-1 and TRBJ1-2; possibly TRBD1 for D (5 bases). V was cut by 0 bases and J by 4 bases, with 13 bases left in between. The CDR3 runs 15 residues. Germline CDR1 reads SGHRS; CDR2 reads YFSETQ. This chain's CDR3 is CASSLGDGFSYGYTF. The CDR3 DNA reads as TGCGCCAGCAGCTTGGGGGACGGATTTTCCTATGGCTACACCTTC.

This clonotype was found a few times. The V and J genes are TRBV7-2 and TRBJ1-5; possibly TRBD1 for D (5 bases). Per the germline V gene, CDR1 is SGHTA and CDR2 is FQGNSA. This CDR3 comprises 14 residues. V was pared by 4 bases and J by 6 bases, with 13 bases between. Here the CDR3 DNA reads TGTGCCAGCAGCTGGCCAGGGATCGGTCAGCCCCAGCATTTT. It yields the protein CASSWPGIGQPQHF.

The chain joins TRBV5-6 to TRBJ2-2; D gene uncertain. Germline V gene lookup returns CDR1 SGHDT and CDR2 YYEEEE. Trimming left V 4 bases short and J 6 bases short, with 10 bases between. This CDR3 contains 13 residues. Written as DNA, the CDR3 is TGTGCCAGCAGCCCTCTTGGAGCCGGGGAGCTGTTTTTT. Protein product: CASSPLGAGELFF.

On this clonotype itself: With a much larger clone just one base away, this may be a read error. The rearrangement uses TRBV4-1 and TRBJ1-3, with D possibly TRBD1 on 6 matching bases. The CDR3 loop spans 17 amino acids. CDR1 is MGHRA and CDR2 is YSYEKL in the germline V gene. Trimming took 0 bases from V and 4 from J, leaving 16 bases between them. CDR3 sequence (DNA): TGCGCCAGCAGCCAAGATTCCCCAGGGAGGGGGGGAAACACCATATATTTT. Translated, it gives CASSQDSPGRGGNTIYF.

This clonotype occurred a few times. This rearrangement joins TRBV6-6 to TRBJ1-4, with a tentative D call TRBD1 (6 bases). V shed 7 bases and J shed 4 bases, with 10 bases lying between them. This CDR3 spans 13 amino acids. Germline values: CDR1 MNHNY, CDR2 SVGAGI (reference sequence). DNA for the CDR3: TGTGCCAGCAACAGGGATCATAATGAAAAACTGTTTTTT. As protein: CASNRDHNEKLFF.

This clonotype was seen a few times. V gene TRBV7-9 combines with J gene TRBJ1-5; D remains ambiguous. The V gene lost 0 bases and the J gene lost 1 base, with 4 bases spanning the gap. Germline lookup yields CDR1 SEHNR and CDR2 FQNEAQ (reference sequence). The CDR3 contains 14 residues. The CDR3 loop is CASSLAGSNQPQHF. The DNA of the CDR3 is TGTGCCAGCAGCTTAGCGGGAAGCAATCAGCCCCAGCATTTT.

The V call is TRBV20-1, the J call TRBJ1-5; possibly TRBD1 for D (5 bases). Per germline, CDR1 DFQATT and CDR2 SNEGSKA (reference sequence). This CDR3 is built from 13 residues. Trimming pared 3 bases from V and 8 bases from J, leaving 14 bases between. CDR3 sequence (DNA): TGCAGTGCTAGTTTTGGGGGGGGTGAGCCCCAGCATTTT. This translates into CSASFGGGEPQHF.

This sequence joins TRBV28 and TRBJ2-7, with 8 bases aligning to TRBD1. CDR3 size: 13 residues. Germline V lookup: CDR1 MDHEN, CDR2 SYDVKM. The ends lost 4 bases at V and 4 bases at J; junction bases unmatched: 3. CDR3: CASSSRDRYEQYF. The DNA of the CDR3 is TGTGCCAGCAGTTCCCGGGACAGGTACGAGCAGTACTTC.

CDR3 DNA: TGTGCCAGCAGGTGTGGAACTGAAGCTTTCTTT. The encoded protein is CASRCGTEAFF. The rearrangement joins TRBV6-5 to TRBJ1-1; D unresolved. The CDR3 extends over 11 amino acids. V lost 6 bases to trimming and J lost 5 bases, with 7 bases between them. CDR1 and CDR2 from the germline V gene are MNHEY and SVGAGI.

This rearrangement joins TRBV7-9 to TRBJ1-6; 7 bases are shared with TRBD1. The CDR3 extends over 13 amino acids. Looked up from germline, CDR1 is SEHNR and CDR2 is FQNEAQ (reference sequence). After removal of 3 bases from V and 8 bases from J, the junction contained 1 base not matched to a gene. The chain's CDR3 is CASSFGQDSPLHF. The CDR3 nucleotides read TGTGCCAGCAGCTTCGGACAGGATTCACCCCTCCACTTT.

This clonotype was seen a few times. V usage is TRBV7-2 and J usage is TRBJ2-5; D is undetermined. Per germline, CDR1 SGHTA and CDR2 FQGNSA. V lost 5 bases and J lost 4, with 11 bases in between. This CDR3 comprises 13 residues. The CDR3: CASSPNYGETQYF. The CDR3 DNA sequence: TGTGCCAGCAGCCCCAACTACGGAGAGACCCAGTACTTC.

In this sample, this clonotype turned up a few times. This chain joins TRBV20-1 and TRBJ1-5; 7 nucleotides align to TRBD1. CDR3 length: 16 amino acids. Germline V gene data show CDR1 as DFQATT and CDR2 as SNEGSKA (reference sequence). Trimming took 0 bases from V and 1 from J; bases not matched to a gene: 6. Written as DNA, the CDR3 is TGCAGTGCTAGAGATGCCGAACAGGGGAGCAATCAGCCCCAGCATTTT. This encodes CSARDAEQGSNQPQHF.